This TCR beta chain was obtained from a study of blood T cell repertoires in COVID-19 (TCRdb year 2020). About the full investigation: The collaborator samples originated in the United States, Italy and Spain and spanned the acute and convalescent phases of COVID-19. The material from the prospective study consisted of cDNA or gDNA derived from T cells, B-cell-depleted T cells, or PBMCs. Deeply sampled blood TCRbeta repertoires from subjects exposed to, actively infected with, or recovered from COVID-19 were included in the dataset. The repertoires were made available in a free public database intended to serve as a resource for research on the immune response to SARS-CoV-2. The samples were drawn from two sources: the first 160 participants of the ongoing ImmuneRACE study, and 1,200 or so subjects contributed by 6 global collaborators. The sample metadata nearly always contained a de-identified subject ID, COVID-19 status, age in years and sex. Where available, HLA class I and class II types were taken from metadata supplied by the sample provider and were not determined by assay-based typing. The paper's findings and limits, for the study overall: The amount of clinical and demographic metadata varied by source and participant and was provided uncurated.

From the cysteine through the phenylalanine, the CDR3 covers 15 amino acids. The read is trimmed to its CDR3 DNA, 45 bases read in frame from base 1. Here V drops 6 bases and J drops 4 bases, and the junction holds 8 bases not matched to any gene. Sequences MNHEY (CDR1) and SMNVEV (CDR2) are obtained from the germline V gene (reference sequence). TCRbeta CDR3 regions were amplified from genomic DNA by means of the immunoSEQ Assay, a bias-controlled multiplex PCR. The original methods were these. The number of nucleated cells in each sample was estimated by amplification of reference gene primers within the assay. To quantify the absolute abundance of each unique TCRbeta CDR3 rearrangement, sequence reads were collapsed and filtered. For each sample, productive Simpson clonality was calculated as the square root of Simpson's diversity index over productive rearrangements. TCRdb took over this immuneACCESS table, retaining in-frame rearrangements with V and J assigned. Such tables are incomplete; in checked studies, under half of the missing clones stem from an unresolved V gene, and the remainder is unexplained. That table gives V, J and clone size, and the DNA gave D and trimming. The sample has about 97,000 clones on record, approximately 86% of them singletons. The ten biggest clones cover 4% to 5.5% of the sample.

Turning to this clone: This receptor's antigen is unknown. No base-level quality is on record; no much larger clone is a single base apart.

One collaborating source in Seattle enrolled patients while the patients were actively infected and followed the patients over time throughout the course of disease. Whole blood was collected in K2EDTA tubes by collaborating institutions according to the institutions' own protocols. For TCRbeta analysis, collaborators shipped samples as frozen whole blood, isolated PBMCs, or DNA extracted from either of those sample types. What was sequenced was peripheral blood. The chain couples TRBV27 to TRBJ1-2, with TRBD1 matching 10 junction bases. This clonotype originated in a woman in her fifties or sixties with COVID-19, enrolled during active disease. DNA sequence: TGTGCCAGCAGAACGGACAGGGGGGTCCCCTATGGCTACACCTTC. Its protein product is CASRTDRGVPYGYTF.